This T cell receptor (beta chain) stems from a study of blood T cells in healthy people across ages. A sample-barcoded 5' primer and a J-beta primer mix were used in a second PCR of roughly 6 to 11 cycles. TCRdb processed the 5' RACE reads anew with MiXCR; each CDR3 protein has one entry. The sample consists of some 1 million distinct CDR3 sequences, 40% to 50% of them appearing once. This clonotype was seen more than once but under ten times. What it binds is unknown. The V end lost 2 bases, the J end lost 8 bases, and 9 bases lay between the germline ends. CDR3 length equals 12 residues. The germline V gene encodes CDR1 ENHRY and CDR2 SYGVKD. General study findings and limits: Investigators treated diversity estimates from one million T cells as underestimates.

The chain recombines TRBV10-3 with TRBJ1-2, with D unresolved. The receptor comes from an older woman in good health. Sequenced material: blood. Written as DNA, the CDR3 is TGTGCCATCAGTGAGGACTCCCGGGGCTACACCTTC. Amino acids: CAISEDSRGYTF.